This T cell receptor (beta chain) was sequenced in a study of T cells in Graves' hyperthyroidism and ophthalmopathy. This clonotype has only a few counts. Its antigen is still unknown. Study results and caveats: Before onset, by a median of about seven months, the model predicted ophthalmopathy.

Amplification yielded TCR beta CDR3 regions, with RNA transcripts as the source. RT-PCR in the first round (using the HTBI primer set) targeted the TCR CDR3. One entry per CDR3 protein, called by TCRdb with MiXCR from the multiplex PCR reads. The sample carries 300,000 to 350,000 distinct CDR3 sequences, about 15% recorded once. Disease duration under 2 months; hyperthyroidism patients were aged 18 to 65. Exclusions: uncontrolled infection, other autoimmune disease, pregnancy, lactation. The CDR3 has 15 amino acids. With 4 bases clipped from V and 6 bases from J, the junction kept 8 bases outside the gene matches. CDR1 is GTSNPN, CDR2 SVGIG, per germline (reference sequence).

The J gene is TRBJ2-5, the V gene TRBV30, with TRBD2 matching over 13 bases. Sequencing was performed on blood. The sequence was obtained from a woman in her twenties or thirties with Graves' hyperthyroidism. Written as DNA, the CDR3 is TGTGCCTGGATACTAGCGGGAGGGCCAATGCAGACCCAGTACTTC. Protein sequence: CAWILAGGPMQTQYF.